A single sample gave rise to the 8 T cell receptor beta chains below, sequenced in a study of human T cells and chemical hapten exposure. Time point denoted: patch test 3, about 24 weeks after DPC sensitization. Sample treatment: therapeutic diphenylcyclopropenone sensitization with weekly scalp DPC. Each CDR3 protein gets one entry after TCRdb re-called the RACE reads with MiXCR. Here the sample spans roughly 69,000 distinct CDR3 sequences, 11% being singletons. The sample was whole blood, taken in connection with sensitization to the hapten diphenylcyclopropenone (DPC). The receptors were gathered from a woman in her 30s with alopecia areata. Some clones in this sample may be carry-over from other donors' samples.

The V and J genes are TRBV10-3 and TRBJ2-7; 10 bases line up with TRBD1. V shed 5 bases, J shed 7 bases, and the junction held 8 bases outside the gene matches. This CDR3 is 14 amino acids long. Germline values: CDR1 ENHRY, CDR2 SYGVKD. The CDR3 protein is CAISPRDRGGEQYF. CDR3 nucleotides: TGTGCCATCAGTCCGCGGGACAGGGGCGGAGAGCAGTACTTC.

The chain links TRBV20-1 to TRBJ1-3; no reliable D call. Trimming shortened V by 6 bases and J by 0 bases, and 12 bases separated the two germline ends. This CDR3 contains 14 residues. Per germline, CDR1 DFQATT and CDR2 SNEGSKA (reference sequence). The CDR3 loop reads CSATPLVSGNTIYF. CDR3 sequence (DNA): TGCAGTGCCACCCCCCTAGTCTCTGGAAACACCATATATTTT.

This clonotype has a handful of counts. The rearrangement links TRBV28 to TRBJ2-5, with TRBD2 matching 7 bases. Germline-derived CDR1 and CDR2 are MDHEN and SYDVKM. Trimming cost V 7 bases and J 4 bases; bases outside gene matches: 15. CDR3 length equals 16 residues. In nucleotides, the CDR3 is TGTGCCAGCACCCCCCTGGGGGACTGGGGGGGAGAGACCCAGTACTTC. Its protein is CASTPLGDWGGETQYF.

This clonotype was seen repeatedly, ten times or more. CDR3: CASSPQDGQPQHF. Written as DNA, the CDR3 is TGTGCCAGCTCGCCTCAGGACGGTCAGCCCCAGCATTTT. This chain links TRBV18 with TRBJ1-5, with D unresolved. Per germline, CDR1 KGHSH and CDR2 LQKENI. The V end was cut by 6 bases, the J end by 6 bases, with 12 bases between. This CDR3 has 13 residues. The full variable domain, its missing parts supplied by reference TRBV18 and TRBJ1-5, is NAGVMQNPRHLVRRRGQEARLRCSPMKGHSHVYWYRQLPEEGLKFMVYLQKENIIDESGMPKERFSAEFPKEGPSILRIQQVVRGDSAAYFCASSPQDGQPQHFGDGTRLSIL.

This chain uses TRBV18 with TRBJ1-5, with unresolved D. CDR3 length equals 15 residues. Trimming pared 0 bases from V and 4 bases from J, leaving 10 bases between. Germline V gives CDR1 KGHSH, CDR2 LQKENI. Here the CDR3 DNA reads TGTGCCAGCTCACCACCAGGCAGCGTGAATCAGCCCCAGCATTTT. Residues: CASSPPGSVNQPQHF.

This clonotype was seen a few times. The chain joins TRBV25-1 to TRBJ1-2; D not resolved. Germline CDR1 MGHDK, CDR2 SYGVNS. The CDR3 loop spans 16 amino acids. The V gene lost 3 bases and the J gene lost 1 base, with 15 bases spanning the gap. The CDR3 region has the DNA TGTGCCAGCAGTGATCCCGGGGTTGGTAGTAACTATGGCTACACCTTC. It encodes CASSDPGVGSNYGYTF.

Notes on this clonotype: An end of the junction does not agree with germline; a read error may underlie this. The chain combines TRBV18 with TRBJ1-1, with TRBD1 identical over 9 bases. This CDR3 has 14 residues. Germline loops: CDR1 KGHSH, CDR2 LQKENI. CDR3 loop: CASAPATGGTEAFF. The CDR3 region has the DNA TGTGCCAGCGCACCCGCGACAGGGGGAACTGAAGCTTTCTTT.

On this clonotype itself: A clone one base away is much larger, so this may be a read error. The V and J genes are TRBV24-1 and TRBJ2-1; the match to TRBD2 covers 12 bases. Germline CDR1 KGHDR, CDR2 SFDVKD. The CDR3 runs to 17 residues. CDR3 region: CAASGRTSGIGRNEQFF. The CDR3 coding sequence is TGTGCCGCCAGTGGCCGGACTAGCGGGATAGGGAGGAATGAGCAGTTCTTC.